One sample yielded the 12 T cell receptor beta chains listed below, sequenced in a study of OX40 agonist ivuxolimab in advanced cancers. Data came from immunoSEQ multiplex PCR; TCRdb stores just in-frame clones and leaves some out. Of fewer than 60,000 clones in the sample, roughly 85% were seen once. The source was CD4+ or CD8+ T cells sorted from blood, collected in a trial of the OX40 agonist ivuxolimab. The receptors were sampled from an adult with an advanced solid tumor such as melanoma, head and neck, liver or kidney cancer.

This chain joins TRBV27 and TRBJ2-2; D uncertain. Trimming stripped 6 bases from V and 6 bases from J, with 11 bases between. Looked up from germline, CDR1 is MNHEY and CDR2 is SMNVEV (reference sequence). This CDR3 contains 13 residues. The CDR3 DNA reads as TGTGCCAGCAGCCCCATCGCCGCCGGGGAGCTGTTTTTT. It yields the protein CASSPIAAGELFF.

The V call is TRBV28, the J call TRBJ2-3, with D possibly TRBD1 on 6 matching bases. The germline V gene has CDR1 MDHEN and CDR2 SYDVKM. The CDR3 consists of 15 residues. The V gene lost 4 bases and the J gene lost 0 bases, with 11 bases spanning the gap. Here the CDR3 DNA reads TGTGCCAGCAGTTATGACAGGCCTAGCACAGATACGCAGTATTTT. It codes for CASSYDRPSTDTQYF.

This clone was detected many times. The chain joins TRBV28 to TRBJ2-6, with D possibly TRBD1 on 6 matching bases. Germline CDR1 MDHEN, CDR2 SYDVKM. V lost 4 bases and J 2 bases, leaving 9 bases between the germline ends. CDR3 length equals 15 residues. The CDR3 nucleotides are TGTGCCAGCAGTTCCGCAGGGGCTGGGGCCAACGTCCTGACTTTC. Translated, it gives CASSSAGAGANVLTF. Full variable domain (rest looked up from reference TRBV28 and TRBJ2-6): DVKVTQSSRYLVKRTGEKVFLECVQDMDHENMFWYRQDPGLGLRLIYFSYDVKMKEKGDIPEGYSVSREKKERFSLILESASTNQTSMYLCASSSAGAGANVLTFGAGSRLTVL.

The chain recombines TRBV7-9 with TRBJ2-2; 11 nucleotides match TRBD2. The CDR3 contains 16 residues. The germline CDR1 and CDR2 sequences are SEHNR and FQNEAQ (reference sequence). The ends lost 1 base at V and 6 bases at J; junction bases unmatched: 4. The CDR3 coding sequence is TGTGCCAGCAGCTTAGTGACTAGCGGGGAGGCCGGGGAGCTGTTTTTT. Encoded protein: CASSLVTSGEAGELFF. The entire variable domain, with the rest obtained from reference TRBV7-9 and TRBJ2-2, is as follows: DTGVSQNPRHKITKRGQNVTFRCDPISEHNRLYWYRQTLGQGPEFLTYFQNEAQLEKSRLLSDRFSAERPKGSFSTLEIQRTEQGDSAMYLCASSLVTSGEAGELFFGEGSRLTVL.

This chain connects TRBV6-5 to TRBJ1-5; TRBD1 might be the D (5 bases). The CDR3 sequence is 14 residues long. The germline V gene encodes CDR1 MNHEY and CDR2 SVGAGI. Trimming stripped 2 bases from V and 8 bases from J, with 13 bases between. The CDR3 nucleotides read TGTGCCAGCAGTTACGGCGCAGGGATGGAGCCCCAGCATTTT. Its translation is CASSYGAGMEPQHF.

This clone was observed a few times. The genes are TRBV2 and TRBJ2-1, with D hard to call. Germline CDR1 reads SNHLY; CDR2 reads FYNNEI. The CDR3 sequence is 11 residues long. V lost 7 bases, J lost 9 bases, and 10 bases lay in between. CDR3 DNA sequence: TGTGCCAGCACCCCAACGAGTGAGCAGTTCTTC. Protein product: CASTPTSEQFF.

The chain couples TRBV27 to TRBJ2-7; no clear D. The V gene lost 10 bases and the J gene lost 3 bases, with 16 bases spanning the gap. Germline lookup yields CDR1 MNHEY and CDR2 SMNVEV (reference sequence). There are 13 residues in the CDR3. In DNA form, the CDR3 reads TGTGCCACCTCGGGCCTCCTAGGCTACGAGCAGTACGTC. Translation gives CATSGLLGYEQYV.

This chain links TRBV6-5 with TRBJ2-6; D is uncertain. The V gene lost 4 bases and the J gene lost 2 bases, with 9 bases spanning the gap. The germline V gene has CDR1 MNHEY and CDR2 SVGAGI. The CDR3 extends over 15 amino acids. The CDR3 loop is CASSSVVPGANVLTF. The CDR3 DNA reads as TGTGCCAGCAGTTCGGTCGTTCCTGGGGCCAACGTCCTGACTTTC.

The chain uses TRBV19 and TRBJ2-2, with 14 bases lining up with TRBD2. This CDR3 has 16 residues. Germline assignment: CDR1 LNHDA and CDR2 SQIVND (reference sequence). V lost 10 bases and J lost 4; bases outside the gene matches: 8. CDR3 DNA: TGTGCCACCCAAACCGGGACTAGCGGGGGCACCGGGGAGCTGTTTTTT. As protein: CATQTGTSGGTGELFF.

The rearrangement links TRBV5-1 to TRBJ1-1; D is uncertain. Trimming removed 1 base at V and 5 bases at J, with 12 bases between. Per germline, CDR1 SGHRS and CDR2 YFSETQ. The CDR3 runs 14 residues. CDR3 nucleotides: TGCGCCAGCAGCTTGTGGGAGGGTTGGACTGAAGCTTTCTTT. This encodes CASSLWEGWTEAFF.

This chain uses TRBV4-1 with TRBJ2-1; TRBD1 might be the D (5 bases). Trimming cost V 4 bases and J 9 bases, with 13 bases left between them. CDR1 MGHRA and CDR2 YSYEKL come from the germline V gene. The CDR3 consists of 13 residues. CDR3 coding DNA: TGCGCCAGCAGCCCCCCGGACATAAGTGAGCAGTTCTTC. It codes for CASSPPDISEQFF.

This chain joins TRBV28 and TRBJ2-4; D is undetermined. CDR3 length: 13 residues. Germline values: CDR1 MDHEN, CDR2 SYDVKM. Trimming removed 2 bases from V and 8 bases from J, with 10 bases in between. The chain's CDR3 is CASSLGQVDIQYF. CDR3 DNA: TGTGCCAGCAGTTTAGGGCAGGTTGACATTCAGTACTTC.